This is a list of T cell receptor beta chains from one sample in a study of T cell repertoires in cytomegalovirus infection. Via MiXCR, TCRdb re-called the reads, giving one row per CDR3 protein. The sample has fewer than 200,000 distinct CDR3 sequences, roughly 14% seen once. The specimen sequenced was PBMCs. Receptor source: a human donor in good health (CMV status not recorded). Some clones in this sample may be carry-over from other donors' samples. Both conserved end residues are part of each CDR3. D genes are given only for firm matches. Not all rows give a size; the values are once, few, many and, for expanded clones, a class.

clone_size: NA; d_call: TRBD2; v_call: TRBV25-1; j_call: TRBJ2-5; cdr3_aa: CASSDQREFFETQYF; cdr3_nt: TGTGCCAGCAGTGACCAGCGGGAGTTCTTTGAGACCCAGTACTTC
clone_size: once; d_call: NA; v_call: TRBV9; j_call: TRBJ1-3; cdr3_aa: CASSEGNTIYF; cdr3_nt: TGTGCCAGCAGCGAAGGTAACACCATATATTTT
clone_size: few; d_call: TRBD1; v_call: TRBV18; j_call: TRBJ1-2; cdr3_aa: CASSPSGTGLNYGYTF; cdr3_nt: TGTGCCAGCTCTCCATCCGGGACAGGGTTAAACTATGGCTACACCTTC
clone_size: NA; d_call: TRBD2; v_call: TRBV28; j_call: TRBJ2-6; cdr3_aa: CASKRGNSGANDLTF; cdr3_nt: TGTGCCAGCAAGCGGGGAAACTCTGGGGCCAACGACCTGACTTTC
clone_size: many; d_call: NA; v_call: TRBV11-2; j_call: TRBJ1-5; cdr3_aa: CASSDWGGQPQHF; cdr3_nt: TGTGCCAGCAGCGATTGGGGAGGCCAGCCCCAGCATTTT
clone_size: many; d_call: NA; v_call: TRBV7-9; j_call: TRBJ2-3; cdr3_aa: CASSFGADTQYF; cdr3_nt: TGTGCCAGCAGCTTTGGAGCAGATACGCAGTATTTT
clone_size: few; d_call: NA; v_call: TRBV5-1; j_call: TRBJ1-1; cdr3_aa: CASSLGTMNTEAFF; cdr3_nt: TGCGCCAGCAGCTTGGGGACTATGAACACTGAAGCTTTCTTT
clone_size: few; d_call: NA; v_call: TRBV4-3; j_call: TRBJ2-1; cdr3_aa: CASSQGKPNNEQFF; cdr3_nt: TGCGCCAGCAGCCAAGGTAAACCCAACAATGAGCAGTTCTTC
clone_size: NA; d_call: NA; v_call: TRBV5-1; j_call: TRBJ1-5; cdr3_aa: CASSLAGSLGQPQHF; cdr3_nt: TGCGCCAGCAGCTTGGCAGGGAGCCTAGGACAGCCCCAGCATTTT
clone_size: many; d_call: NA; v_call: TRBV7-9; j_call: TRBJ1-5; cdr3_aa: CASSPSGDLNQPQHF; cdr3_nt: TGTGCCAGCAGCCCCTCAGGGGATCTCAATCAGCCCCAGCATTTT
clone_size: many; d_call: NA; v_call: TRBV19; j_call: TRBJ1-1; cdr3_aa: CASNVDRLEAFF; cdr3_nt: TGTGCCAGTAACGTCGACAGACTTGAAGCTTTCTTT
clone_size: many; d_call: NA; v_call: TRBV7-8; j_call: TRBJ2-3; cdr3_aa: CASSLAGAPEDTQYF; cdr3_nt: TGTGCCAGCAGCTTAGCCGGCGCACCTGAAGATACGCAGTATTTT
clone_size: many; d_call: TRBD2; v_call: TRBV28; j_call: TRBJ2-5; cdr3_aa: CASSWTSGLQETQYF; cdr3_nt: TGTGCCAGCAGTTGGACTAGCGGGCTCCAAGAGACCCAGTACTTC
clone_size: NA; d_call: TRBD1; v_call: TRBV29-1; j_call: TRBJ1-1; cdr3_aa: CSVRQGLNTEAFF; cdr3_nt: TGCAGCGTACGACAGGGGTTGAACACTGAAGCTTTCTTT
clone_size: NA; d_call: TRBD2; v_call: TRBV29-1; j_call: TRBJ2-7; cdr3_aa: CSVLGLAGGPAHEQYF; cdr3_nt: TGCAGCGTCCTTGGACTAGCGGGAGGGCCCGCCCACGAGCAGTACTTC
clone_size: many; d_call: NA; v_call: TRBV2; j_call: TRBJ1-4; cdr3_aa: CASFRLGREKLFF; cdr3_nt: TGTGCCAGCTTCCGTCTTGGCAGGGAAAAACTGTTTTTT
clone_size: few; d_call: TRBD2; v_call: TRBV4-2; j_call: TRBJ2-1; cdr3_aa: CASSQYPGLAGLEQFF; cdr3_nt: TGTGCCAGCAGCCAATACCCCGGACTAGCGGGACTTGAGCAGTTCTTC
clone_size: many; d_call: NA; v_call: TRBV7-8; j_call: TRBJ2-4; cdr3_aa: CASSLPPGGILAKNIQYF; cdr3_nt: TGTGCCAGCAGCTTACCACCAGGCGGGATTTTAGCCAAAAACATTCAGTACTTC
clone_size: many; d_call: NA; v_call: TRBV7-2; j_call: TRBJ2-1; cdr3_aa: CASSYLYFGTEQFF; cdr3_nt: TGTGCCAGCAGCTACTTATATTTCGGGACAGAGCAGTTCTTC
clone_size: many; d_call: NA; v_call: TRBV6-2/TRBV6-3; j_call: TRBJ2-6; cdr3_aa: CASTDVYSGANVLTF; cdr3_nt: TGTGCCAGCACCGACGTATACTCTGGGGCCAACGTCCTGACTTTC
clone_size: few; d_call: TRBD1; v_call: TRBV12-3/TRBV12-4; j_call: TRBJ1-3; cdr3_aa: CASSLADRVDF; cdr3_nt: TGTGCCAGCAGTTTAGCGGACAGGGTCGATTTT
clone_size: NA; d_call: NA; v_call: TRBV27; j_call: TRBJ2-1; cdr3_aa: CASSLIPDGTYNEQFF; cdr3_nt: TGTGCCAGCAGTTTAATCCCGGACGGGACCTACAATGAGCAGTTCTTC
clone_size: many; d_call: NA; v_call: TRBV6-1; j_call: TRBJ2-3; cdr3_aa: CASSFVSDTQYF; cdr3_nt: TGTGCCAGCAGTTTTGTATCGGATACGCAGTATTTT
clone_size: NA; d_call: NA; v_call: TRBV4-1; j_call: TRBJ1-2; cdr3_aa: CASSQRDPGNYGYTF; cdr3_nt: TGCGCCAGCAGCCAACGGGACCCAGGGAACTATGGCTACACCTTC
clone_size: many; d_call: NA; v_call: TRBV7-8; j_call: TRBJ1-1; cdr3_aa: CASSLTLAEAFF; cdr3_nt: TGTGCCAGCAGCTTGACCTTAGCTGAAGCTTTCTTT
clone_size: NA; d_call: NA; v_call: TRBV6-1; j_call: TRBJ1-1; cdr3_aa: CASRVWGTEAFF; cdr3_nt: TGTGCCAGCAGAGTTTGGGGAACTGAAGCTTTCTTT
clone_size: NA; d_call: NA; v_call: TRBV12-3/TRBV12-4; j_call: TRBJ1-3; cdr3_aa: CASSLLSSGNTIYF; cdr3_nt: TGTGCCAGCAGTCTCCTATCCTCTGGAAACACCATATATTTT
clone_size: many; d_call: NA; v_call: TRBV7-2; j_call: TRBJ2-7; cdr3_aa: CASSPTDYEQYF; cdr3_nt: TGTGCCAGCAGCCCGACAGACTACGAGCAGTACTTC
clone_size: many; d_call: NA; v_call: TRBV4-2; j_call: TRBJ1-3; cdr3_aa: CASSQDISGRSGNTIYF; cdr3_nt: TGTGCCAGCAGCCAAGATATTTCAGGGCGCTCTGGAAACACCATATATTTT
clone_size: few; d_call: NA; v_call: TRBV2; j_call: TRBJ1-3; cdr3_aa: CASNRVLSGNTIYF; cdr3_nt: TGTGCCAGCAATCGGGTTCTTTCTGGAAACACCATATATTTT
clone_size: NA; d_call: NA; v_call: TRBV5-1; j_call: TRBJ2-1; cdr3_aa: CASTDDSSSYNEQFF; cdr3_nt: TGCGCCAGCACCGATGACTCGAGCTCCTACAATGAGCAGTTCTTC
clone_size: few; d_call: TRBD1; v_call: TRBV7-2; j_call: TRBJ2-7; cdr3_aa: CASSFDRARFYEQYF; cdr3_nt: TGTGCCAGCAGCTTCGACAGGGCCAGATTCTACGAGCAGTACTTC
clone_size: many; d_call: NA; v_call: TRBV7-2; j_call: TRBJ1-1; cdr3_aa: CASSLGPRRTMFF; cdr3_nt: TGTGCCAGCAGCTTAGGACCGAGACGGACTATGTTCTTT
clone_size: NA; d_call: NA; v_call: TRBV6-2/TRBV6-3; j_call: TRBJ1-1; cdr3_aa: CASSYGPGGNTEAFF; cdr3_nt: TGTGCCAGCAGTTACGGCCCCGGGGGGAACACTGAAGCTTTCTTT
clone_size: few; d_call: NA; v_call: TRBV11-2; j_call: TRBJ1-4; cdr3_aa: CASSSIRGTNEKLFF; cdr3_nt: TGTGCCAGCAGCTCCATCAGGGGCACTAATGAAAAACTGTTTTTT
clone_size: few; d_call: NA; v_call: TRBV4-1; j_call: TRBJ1-5; cdr3_aa: CASSQGGLVGQRNQPQHF; cdr3_nt: TGCGCCAGCAGCCAAGGGGGATTAGTTGGGCAGAGAAATCAGCCCCAGCATTTT
clone_size: NA; d_call: TRBD1; v_call: TRBV9; j_call: TRBJ1-1; cdr3_aa: CASSMGDRSEAFF; cdr3_nt: TGTGCCAGCAGCATGGGGGACAGAAGCGAAGCTTTCTTT
clone_size: NA; d_call: TRBD1; v_call: TRBV28; j_call: TRBJ2-7; cdr3_aa: CASRTGQRTYEQYF; cdr3_nt: TGTGCCAGCAGAACGGGACAGCGGACCTACGAGCAGTACTTC
clone_size: many; d_call: TRBD2; v_call: TRBV2; j_call: TRBJ2-5; cdr3_aa: CASSDSGRAQETQYF; cdr3_nt: TGTGCCAGCAGTGATAGCGGGAGGGCCCAAGAGACCCAGTACTTC
clone_size: NA; d_call: NA; v_call: TRBV19; j_call: TRBJ2-7; cdr3_aa: CASSIGTAPYEQYF; cdr3_nt: TGTGCCAGTAGTATTGGGACGGCCCCCTACGAGCAGTACTTC
clone_size: few; d_call: NA; v_call: TRBV13; j_call: TRBJ2-3; cdr3_aa: CASSLARGGTDTQYF; cdr3_nt: TGTGCCAGCAGCCTTGCGAGGGGGGGCACAGATACGCAGTATTTT
clone_size: many; d_call: TRBD1; v_call: TRBV7-2; j_call: TRBJ1-1; cdr3_aa: CASTLGTGNTEAFF; cdr3_nt: TGTGCCAGCACCCTTGGGACAGGAAACACTGAAGCTTTCTTT
clone_size: NA; d_call: NA; v_call: TRBV12-3/TRBV12-4; j_call: TRBJ2-3; cdr3_aa: CASSSSRGWVTDTQYF; cdr3_nt: TGTGCCAGCAGTTCCTCCAGGGGTTGGGTCACAGATACGCAGTATTTT
clone_size: few; d_call: NA; v_call: TRBV24-1; j_call: TRBJ1-5; cdr3_aa: CATSDLRTNQPQHF; cdr3_nt: TGTGCCACCAGTGATTTGAGGACTAATCAGCCCCAGCATTTT
clone_size: many; d_call: NA; v_call: TRBV19; j_call: TRBJ2-7; cdr3_aa: CASSKAGGSHEQYF; cdr3_nt: TGTGCCAGTAGTAAGGCAGGGGGGAGTCACGAGCAGTACTTC
clone_size: many; d_call: TRBD2; v_call: TRBV6-2/TRBV6-3; j_call: TRBJ2-1; cdr3_aa: CASSSLKRTSGADNEQFF; cdr3_nt: TGTGCCAGCAGTTCGTTAAAACGGACTAGCGGGGCCGACAATGAGCAGTTCTTC
clone_size: few; d_call: TRBD1; v_call: TRBV20-1; j_call: TRBJ2-7; cdr3_aa: CSAEDLGQGAYEQYF; cdr3_nt: TGCAGTGCCGAAGACCTGGGACAGGGGGCCTACGAGCAGTACTTC
clone_size: NA; d_call: NA; v_call: TRBV10-3; j_call: TRBJ2-2; cdr3_aa: CAIQWERTGELFF; cdr3_nt: TGTGCCATCCAGTGGGAAAGGACCGGGGAGCTGTTTTTT
clone_size: few; d_call: TRBD1; v_call: TRBV12-3/TRBV12-4; j_call: TRBJ1-1; cdr3_aa: CASNPRDRLNTEAFF; cdr3_nt: TGTGCCAGCAACCCCAGGGACAGGCTGAACACTGAAGCTTTCTTT
clone_size: NA; d_call: NA; v_call: TRBV7-6; j_call: TRBJ2-1; cdr3_aa: CASSPSRAHNEQFF; cdr3_nt: TGTGCCAGCAGCCCGAGTAGGGCCCACAATGAGCAGTTCTTC
clone_size: few; d_call: NA; v_call: TRBV28; j_call: TRBJ2-1; cdr3_aa: CASTSRGNEQFF; cdr3_nt: TGTGCCAGCACCTCTAGGGGGAATGAGCAGTTCTTC
clone_size: NA; d_call: NA; v_call: TRBV7-9; j_call: TRBJ1-1; cdr3_aa: CASRLQGDTEAFF; cdr3_nt: TGTGCCAGCAGACTACAGGGTGATACTGAAGCTTTCTTT
clone_size: many; d_call: NA; v_call: TRBV7-9; j_call: TRBJ1-1; cdr3_aa: CASSSTSFGTTEAFF; cdr3_nt: TGTGCCAGCAGCTCTACATCGTTCGGGACCACTGAAGCTTTCTTT
clone_size: few; d_call: TRBD2; v_call: TRBV6-6; j_call: TRBJ2-1; cdr3_aa: CASSYSIVTSGSQIYNEQFF; cdr3_nt: TGTGCCAGCAGTTACTCGATAGTTACTAGCGGGAGTCAAATCTACAATGAGCAGTTCTTC
clone_size: NA; d_call: TRBD2; v_call: TRBV29-1; j_call: TRBJ2-7; cdr3_aa: CSARPLPGEGIYEQYF; cdr3_nt: TGCAGCGCTCGTCCCCTCCCCGGGGAGGGGATATACGAGCAGTACTTC
clone_size: few; d_call: NA; v_call: TRBV6-2/TRBV6-3; j_call: TRBJ2-5; cdr3_aa: CATGRRRGETQYF; cdr3_nt: TGTGCCACCGGTAGGAGGCGGGGTGAGACCCAGTACTTC
clone_size: few; d_call: NA; v_call: TRBV20-1; j_call: TRBJ2-3; cdr3_aa: CSARDNPADTQYF; cdr3_nt: TGCAGTGCTAGAGATAACCCAGCGGATACGCAGTATTTT
clone_size: few; d_call: TRBD1; v_call: TRBV5-1; j_call: TRBJ1-2; cdr3_aa: CASSPTGFANGYTF; cdr3_nt: TGCGCCAGCAGCCCGACAGGGTTTGCTAATGGCTACACCTTC
clone_size: NA; d_call: NA; v_call: TRBV7-3; j_call: TRBJ2-1; cdr3_aa: CASSPSALDNEQFF; cdr3_nt: TGTGCCAGCAGCCCCTCGGCGCTTGACAATGAGCAGTTCTTC